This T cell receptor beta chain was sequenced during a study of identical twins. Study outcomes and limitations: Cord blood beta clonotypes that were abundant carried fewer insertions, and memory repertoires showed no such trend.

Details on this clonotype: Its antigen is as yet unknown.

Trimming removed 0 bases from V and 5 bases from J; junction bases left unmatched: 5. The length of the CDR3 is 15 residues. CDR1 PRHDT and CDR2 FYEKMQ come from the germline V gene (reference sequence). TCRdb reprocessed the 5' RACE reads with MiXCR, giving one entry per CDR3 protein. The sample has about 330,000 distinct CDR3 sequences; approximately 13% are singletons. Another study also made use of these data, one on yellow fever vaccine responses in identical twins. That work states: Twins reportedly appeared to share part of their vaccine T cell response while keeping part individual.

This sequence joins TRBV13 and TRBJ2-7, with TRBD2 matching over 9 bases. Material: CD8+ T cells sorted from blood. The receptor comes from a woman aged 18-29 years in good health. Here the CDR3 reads CASSLGLAGSDEQYF. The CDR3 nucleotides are TGTGCCAGCAGCTTAGGACTAGCGGGTTCCGACGAGCAGTACTTC. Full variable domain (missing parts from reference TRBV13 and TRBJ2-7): AAGVIQSPRHLIKEKRETATLKCYPIPRHDTVYWYQQGPGQDPQFLISFYEKMQSDKGSIPDRFSAQQFSDYHSELNMSSLELGDSALYFCASSLGLAGSDEQYFGPGTRLTVT.